A selection of T cell receptor beta chains follows, all from one sample in a study of T cells in Graves' hyperthyroidism and ophthalmopathy. TCRdb reprocessed the multiplex PCR reads via MiXCR and lists one record per CDR3 protein. The sample has hundreds of thousands of distinct CDR3 sequences; less than 20% are singletons. Source material: blood. The receptors shown here come from a young woman with Graves' hyperthyroidism. Each CDR3 is given with its conserved first and last residue.

CDR3aa: CASSGLARWETQYF
j_gene: TRBJ2-5
v_gene: TRBV28

CDR3aa: CASTESGELFF
j_gene: TRBJ2-2
v_gene: TRBV5-1

CDR3aa: CSAYPRDKYEQYF
j_gene: TRBJ2-7
v_gene: TRBV20-1

CDR3aa: CASSQDRGTVEAFF
j_gene: TRBJ1-1
v_gene: TRBV5-1

CDR3aa: CASSDLTSGLETQYF
j_gene: TRBJ2-5
v_gene: TRBV2

CDR3aa: CASSITRSSYNEQFF
j_gene: TRBJ2-1
v_gene: TRBV12-3/TRBV12-4

CDR3aa: CASSLVDYYEQYF
j_gene: TRBJ2-7
v_gene: TRBV11-2

CDR3aa: CASSLPTGVSETQYF
j_gene: TRBJ2-5
v_gene: TRBV7-8

CDR3aa: CATTKSGGGGSYEQYF
j_gene: TRBJ2-7
v_gene: TRBV5-1

CDR3aa: CASSRDGPNEQFF
j_gene: TRBJ2-1
v_gene: TRBV14

CDR3aa: CASNPLAGRRERNTGELFF
j_gene: TRBJ2-2
v_gene: TRBV19

CDR3aa: CATTDGDNTEAFF
j_gene: TRBJ1-1
v_gene: TRBV18

CDR3aa: CSARDHRGLELADSSYEQYF
j_gene: TRBJ2-7
v_gene: TRBV20-1

CDR3aa: CSAAPTLANTEAFF
j_gene: TRBJ1-1
v_gene: TRBV29-1

CDR3aa: CASSTDRIYTEAFF
j_gene: TRBJ1-1
v_gene: TRBV3-1

CDR3aa: CASSIRQGTIYEQYF
j_gene: TRBJ2-7
v_gene: TRBV11-2

CDR3aa: CASSPPTGGYNEQFF
j_gene: TRBJ2-1
v_gene: TRBV18

CDR3aa: CASSPPSYYNEQFF
j_gene: TRBJ2-1
v_gene: TRBV18

CDR3aa: CASSPLAERDYEQYF
j_gene: TRBJ2-7
v_gene: TRBV28

CDR3aa: CASSLDRGNNQPQHF
j_gene: TRBJ1-5
v_gene: TRBV6-1

CDR3aa: CASSDLGQGDTEAFF
j_gene: TRBJ1-1
v_gene: TRBV25-1

CDR3aa: CASQNRDRDSQPQHF
j_gene: TRBJ1-5
v_gene: TRBV28

CDR3aa: CASKPTSGSYEQYF
j_gene: TRBJ2-7
v_gene: TRBV19

CDR3aa: CASSLKGPYEQYF
j_gene: TRBJ2-7
v_gene: TRBV13

CDR3aa: CASSFAGVNYNEQFF
j_gene: TRBJ2-1
v_gene: TRBV28

CDR3aa: CASSLAGGVIDTQYF
j_gene: TRBJ2-3
v_gene: TRBV7-3

CDR3aa: CSARDLLAANGYYEQYF
j_gene: TRBJ2-7
v_gene: TRBV20-1

CDR3aa: CATSRAGTGGWPQHF
j_gene: TRBJ1-5
v_gene: TRBV15

CDR3aa: CASSVQGSGELFF
j_gene: TRBJ2-2
v_gene: TRBV27

CDR3aa: CASSLVFGTYSYEQYF
j_gene: TRBJ2-7
v_gene: TRBV11-1

CDR3aa: CSAPRQGGSYGYTF
j_gene: TRBJ1-2
v_gene: TRBV20-1

CDR3aa: CSAREGGFDYGYTF
j_gene: TRBJ1-2
v_gene: TRBV20-1

CDR3aa: CASRPTNYGYTF
j_gene: TRBJ1-2
v_gene: TRBV28

CDR3aa: CASSGQGAAGYTF
j_gene: TRBJ1-2
v_gene: TRBV12-3/TRBV12-4

CDR3aa: CASGQGQGSSPLHF
j_gene: TRBJ1-6
v_gene: TRBV3-1

CDR3aa: CSAPGPARPGELFF
j_gene: TRBJ2-2
v_gene: TRBV20-1

CDR3aa: CASSQGPRTYEQYF
j_gene: TRBJ2-7
v_gene: TRBV5-5

CDR3aa: CASSRGTSGGNQETQYF
j_gene: TRBJ2-5
v_gene: TRBV28

CDR3aa: CASSQGPGNEQFF
j_gene: TRBJ2-1
v_gene: TRBV27

CDR3aa: CASSYPGGSEGGYTF
j_gene: TRBJ1-2
v_gene: TRBV5-1